A selection of T cell receptor beta chains follows, all from one sample in a study of T and B cells in COVID-19 patients. TCRdb re-called the multiplex PCR reads through MiXCR, storing one row per CDR3 protein. Of roughly 7,200 distinct CDR3 sequences in the sample, under 30% were seen once. Material: blood. The receptor source for this set is a human donor with active COVID-19. CDR3s include the opening cysteine and the closing phenylalanine or tryptophan. Each record gives: CDR3 length, J gene, D gene, clone size, V gene, CDR3 DNA, CDR3 protein. D genes are given only for firm matches. Expanded clones are given a class, and other clones once, few, many or no size at all.

14,TRBJ1-6,NA,NA,TRBV27,TGTGCCAGTGGGGATTTCACCTATAATTCACCCCTCCACTTT,CASGDFTYNSPLHF
14,TRBJ1-1,NA,NA,TRBV30,TGTGCCTGTCACCCCAGGGTAAGGAACACTGAAGCTTTCTTT,CACHPRVRNTEAFF
15,TRBJ2-3,NA,NA,TRBV4-2,TGTGCCAGCAGCCAAAGTCGGACTGTCGGAGATACGCAGTATTTT,CASSQSRTVGDTQYF
15,TRBJ2-7,TRBD2,medium-sized,TRBV27,TGTGCCAGCAGTTCGGCGTTAGCGGGGTGGGGTGAGCAGTACTTC,CASSSALAGWGEQYF
15,TRBJ2-6,NA,NA,TRBV7-2,TGTGCCAGCAGCACTCTCGCCGGCGGGGCCAACGTCCTGACTTTC,CASSTLAGGANVLTF
14,TRBJ2-1,NA,medium-sized,TRBV6-2/TRBV6-3,TGTGCCAGCAGTCCCTCGAGTACCTACAATGAGCAGTTCTTC,CASSPSSTYNEQFF
15,TRBJ2-5,NA,few,TRBV7-2,TGTGCCAGCAGCTTGACTAGTTCGAAGGCGGAGACCCAGTACTTC,CASSLTSSKAETQYF
15,TRBJ2-1,TRBD2,NA,TRBV10-3,TGTGCCATCAGTGAGGGGACTAGCGGGAGTAATGAGCAGTTCTTC,CAISEGTSGSNEQFF
15,TRBJ2-3,TRBD1,few,TRBV19,TGTGCCAGTAGTATCGGGACAGGGAGGAGAGATACGCAGTATTTT,CASSIGTGRRDTQYF
15,TRBJ1-5,NA,NA,TRBV6-6,TGTGCCAGCAGTTACGGGAGAGGTCCCAATCAGCCCCAGCATTTT,CASSYGRGPNQPQHF
14,TRBJ1-5,NA,few,TRBV6-6,TGTGCCAGCAGGGAGGGAAGTAGCAATCAGCCCCAGCATTTT,CASREGSSNQPQHF
12,TRBJ1-5,NA,few,TRBV6-5,TGTGCCAGCAGAATCCCTAATCAGCCCCAGCATTTT,CASRIPNQPQHF
14,TRBJ2-3,TRBD2,few,TRBV11-3,TGTGCCAGCAGCCAAGCGGGGGCGACAGATACGCAGTATTTT,CASSQAGATDTQYF
15,TRBJ2-2,NA,many,TRBV6-2/TRBV6-3,TGTGCCAGCAGCATATGGAGTAAATACACCGGGGAGCTGTTTTTT,CASSIWSKYTGELFF
18,TRBJ2-6,TRBD2,medium-sized,TRBV6-1,TGTGCCAGCATCGAGAAAGCGGGAGGACGCTCTGGGGCCAACGTCCTGACTTTC,CASIEKAGGRSGANVLTF
16,TRBJ1-1,NA,medium-sized,TRBV11-3,TGTGCCAGCAGCCGAGGAGAATTACACATGAACACTGAAGCTTTCTTT,CASSRGELHMNTEAFF
15,TRBJ2-7,TRBD2,NA,TRBV6-5,TGTGCCAGCAGGCTCGGACTAGCGGGAGGCCACGAGCAGTACTTC,CASRLGLAGGHEQYF
13,TRBJ2-2,NA,many,TRBV6-2/TRBV6-3,TGTGCCAGCAGTTACCTCCAGACCGGGGAGCTGTTTTTT,CASSYLQTGELFF
15,TRBJ1-2,NA,medium-sized,TRBV19,TGTGCCAGTAGTATGAAAGGAGGGGAAGGCTATGGCTACACCTTC,CASSMKGGEGYGYTF
13,TRBJ2-7,TRBD1,NA,TRBV18,TGTGCCAGCTCAACGGACAGGGGAGGAGAGCAGTACTTC,CASSTDRGGEQYF
15,TRBJ1-1,TRBD1,NA,TRBV6-5,TGTGCCAGCAGTTACTCGAACAGGGGATGGACTGAAGCTTTCTTT,CASSYSNRGWTEAFF
18,TRBJ1-4,TRBD1,many,TRBV27,TGTGCCAGCAGTTTAACTTGGGAGGGGGCGCCGTCTAATGAAAAACTGTTTTTT,CASSLTWEGAPSNEKLFF
13,TRBJ1-2,NA,few,TRBV4-2,TGTGCCAGCAGCCAAGATGAGGGGGGAGGCTACACCTTC,CASSQDEGGGYTF
14,TRBJ1-3,NA,NA,TRBV12-3/TRBV12-4,TGTGCCAGCAGTAGCGGCAGGGCTGGAAACACCATATATTTT,CASSSGRAGNTIYF
14,TRBJ1-1,NA,NA,TRBV5-1,TGCGCCAGCAGCTTGGAGGGGGGGAACACTGAAGCTTTCTTT,CASSLEGGNTEAFF
15,TRBJ2-1,TRBD2,NA,TRBV6-5,TGTGCCAGCAGTACCACTAGCGGGAGGGGCAATGAGCAGTTCTTC,CASSTTSGRGNEQFF
14,TRBJ2-5,TRBD2,few,TRBV11-3,TGTGCCAGCAGCTTAGATCCGGGGGGAGAGACCCAGTACTTC,CASSLDPGGETQYF
16,TRBJ2-1,TRBD2,NA,TRBV28,TGTGCCAGCAGGACATACGGCGCGGGAGAGAGTAATGAGCAGTTCTTC,CASRTYGAGESNEQFF
14,TRBJ1-2,NA,medium-sized,TRBV11-3,TGTGCCAGCAGCTTAGTCACAGCGAACTATGGCTACACCTTC,CASSLVTANYGYTF
13,TRBJ1-1,NA,medium-sized,TRBV29-1,TGCAGCGTTGATTCAACAGGGCTCACTGAAGCTTTCTTT,CSVDSTGLTEAFF
15,TRBJ1-6,TRBD1,medium-sized,TRBV27,TGTGCCAGCAGGTTGACAGGGGGATGGAATTCACCCCTCCACTTT,CASRLTGGWNSPLHF
15,TRBJ2-2,NA,medium-sized,TRBV19,TGTGCCAGTAGTAGAAGGACGGGTAACACCGGGGAGCTGTTTTTT,CASSRRTGNTGELFF
15,TRBJ2-7,TRBD1,medium-sized,TRBV29-1,TGCAGCGTTGAACAAGGGGGGACAGGGTCCCACGAGCAGTACTTC,CSVEQGGTGSHEQYF
16,TRBJ2-1,TRBD1,NA,TRBV7-4,TGTGCCAGCAGCTTATCGACAGGGTATGGGTACAATGAGCAGTTCTTC,CASSLSTGYGYNEQFF
17,TRBJ2-1,TRBD2,few,TRBV24-1,TGTGCCACCAGTGATTATTCGGGACTAGCGGGGTACAATGAGCAGTTCTTC,CATSDYSGLAGYNEQFF
13,TRBJ2-2,NA,NA,TRBV20-1,TGCAGTGCTAGAGATACTAGAGGCGGGGAGCTGTTTTTT,CSARDTRGGELFF
12,TRBJ2-1,NA,medium-sized,TRBV6-5,TGTGCCAGCAGTGATCCAGGCAATGAGCAGTTCTTC,CASSDPGNEQFF
16,TRBJ2-1,NA,NA,TRBV20-1,TGCAGTGCTAGAGATCCTAGCGTCGAAATCAACAATGAGCAGTTCTTC,CSARDPSVEINNEQFF
14,TRBJ1-5,TRBD1,NA,TRBV20-1,TGCAGTGCTAGGGGCCAGGGAGGGGGCCAGCCCCAGCATTTT,CSARGQGGGQPQHF
14,TRBJ2-3,NA,medium-sized,TRBV18,TGTGCCAGCTCAGATCGGGAGCTTACAGATACGCAGTATTTT,CASSDRELTDTQYF
12,TRBJ1-2,NA,few,TRBV6-1,TGTGCCAGCAGTGTGGAAGGCCATGGCTACACCTTC,CASSVEGHGYTF
14,TRBJ2-1,NA,medium-sized,TRBV29-1,TGCAGCGTTGTGGAAGCGTTATCCTACAATGAGCAGTTCTTC,CSVVEALSYNEQFF
14,TRBJ2-1,TRBD2,medium-sized,TRBV12-3/TRBV12-4,TGTGCCGCTGGGACCGGGACTAGCTCCCATGAGCAGTTCTTC,CAAGTGTSSHEQFF
16,TRBJ1-3,NA,NA,TRBV21-1,TGTGCCACCCTTATGGGGGGGGCGATCTCTGGAAACACCATATATTTT,CATLMGGAISGNTIYF
15,TRBJ2-3,NA,medium-sized,TRBV11-3,TGTGCCAGCAGCTTAAGGACCCCTGGCACAGATACGCAGTATTTT,CASSLRTPGTDTQYF
16,TRBJ2-3,TRBD1,few,TRBV5-1,TGCGCCAGCAGCCACCCGACAGGGGAAAGCACAGATACGCAGTATTTT,CASSHPTGESTDTQYF
13,TRBJ2-7,TRBD1,NA,TRBV5-5,TGTGCCAGCAGCCCGGGACAGGTCTACGAGCAGTACTTC,CASSPGQVYEQYF
17,TRBJ2-1,TRBD2,medium-sized,TRBV19,TGTGCCAGTAGTATAGACCCAGCGGGAGAGATGGGAAATGAGCAGTTCTTC,CASSIDPAGEMGNEQFF
12,TRBJ2-3,NA,once,TRBV20-1,TGCAGTGCCTTAGACAGCACAGATACGCAGTATTTT,CSALDSTDTQYF
15,TRBJ2-5,TRBD1,NA,TRBV6-2/TRBV6-3,TGTGCCAGCAGTTTGCGGACAGGGAGGATGGAGACCCAGTACTTC,CASSLRTGRMETQYF
13,TRBJ2-1,NA,few,TRBV5-4,TGTGCCAGCAGGCTGGACAGCTACAATGAGCAGTTCTTC,CASRLDSYNEQFF
14,TRBJ1-5,NA,few,TRBV27,TGTGCCAGCAGCGGGACCGGTAGCAATCAGCCCCAGCATTTT,CASSGTGSNQPQHF
16,TRBJ1-1,NA,NA,TRBV12-3/TRBV12-4,TGTGCCAGCAGTCTTGCGCCCAGGGGAGGGAACACTGAAGCTTTCTTT,CASSLAPRGGNTEAFF
13,TRBJ2-7,TRBD2,NA,TRBV7-2,TGTGCCAGCAGCCTTATCGCGGGAGGCGAGCAGTACTTC,CASSLIAGGEQYF
14,TRBJ2-5,NA,NA,TRBV12-3/TRBV12-4,TGTGCCAGCAGCTTAACCGGGACTTCAGAGACCCAGTACTTC,CASSLTGTSETQYF